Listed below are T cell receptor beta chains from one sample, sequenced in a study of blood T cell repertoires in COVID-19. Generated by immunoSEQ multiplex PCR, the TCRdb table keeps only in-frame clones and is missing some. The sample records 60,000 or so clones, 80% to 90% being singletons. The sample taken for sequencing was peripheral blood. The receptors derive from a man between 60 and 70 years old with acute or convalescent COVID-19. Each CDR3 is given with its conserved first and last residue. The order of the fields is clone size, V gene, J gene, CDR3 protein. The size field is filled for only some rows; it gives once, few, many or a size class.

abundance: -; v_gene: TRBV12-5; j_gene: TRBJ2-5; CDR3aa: CASGLARKSGGYVETQYF
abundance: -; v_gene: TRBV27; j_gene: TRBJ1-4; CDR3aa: CASSFSTGGAGEKLFF
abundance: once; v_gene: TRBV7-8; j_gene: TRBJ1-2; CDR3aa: CASSFRRTGNIGYTF
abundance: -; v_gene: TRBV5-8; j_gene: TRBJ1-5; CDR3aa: CASSSLTRTADQPQHF
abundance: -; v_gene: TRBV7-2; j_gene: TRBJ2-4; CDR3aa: CASSLGGLGLLPHIQYF
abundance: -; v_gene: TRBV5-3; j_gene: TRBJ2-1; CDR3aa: CAKTGIVGTSGVNEQFF
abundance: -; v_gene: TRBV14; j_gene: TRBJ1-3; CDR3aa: CASSLSRAGNTIYF
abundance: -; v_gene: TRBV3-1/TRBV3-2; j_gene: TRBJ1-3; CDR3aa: CASSQATSRVVSGNTIYF
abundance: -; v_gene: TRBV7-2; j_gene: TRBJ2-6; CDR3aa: CASSLATVILSGANVLTF
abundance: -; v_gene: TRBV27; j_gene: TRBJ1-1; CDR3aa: CASSLGGGLSRIVFF
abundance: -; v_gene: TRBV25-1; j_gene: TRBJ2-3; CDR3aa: CASSVLGQGFTDTQYF
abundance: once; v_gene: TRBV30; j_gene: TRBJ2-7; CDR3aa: CAWSGGAGVYEQYF
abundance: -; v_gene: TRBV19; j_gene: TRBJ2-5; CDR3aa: CASSLRQGQETQYF
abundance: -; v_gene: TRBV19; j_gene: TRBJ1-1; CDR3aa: CASSIGVATADTEAFF
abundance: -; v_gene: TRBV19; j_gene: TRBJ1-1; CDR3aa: CASNYFGTGDEAFF
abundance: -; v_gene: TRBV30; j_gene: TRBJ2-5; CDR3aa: CAWSRLAGAAKTQYF
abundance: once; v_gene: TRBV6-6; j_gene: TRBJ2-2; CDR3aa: CASRPGQGIGELFF
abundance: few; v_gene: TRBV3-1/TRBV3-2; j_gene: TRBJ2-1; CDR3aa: CARPSVGRGLKHEQFF
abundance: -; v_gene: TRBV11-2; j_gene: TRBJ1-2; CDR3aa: CASSPTGPGYGYTF
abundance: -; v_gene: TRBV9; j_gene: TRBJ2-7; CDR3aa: CASSPTTVSYEQYF
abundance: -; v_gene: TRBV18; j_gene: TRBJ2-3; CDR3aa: CASSPGSADTQYF
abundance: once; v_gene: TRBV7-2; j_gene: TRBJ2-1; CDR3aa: CASSPRGPEIDEQFF
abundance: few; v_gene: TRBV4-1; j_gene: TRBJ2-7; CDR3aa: CASSQGVAVTYEQYF
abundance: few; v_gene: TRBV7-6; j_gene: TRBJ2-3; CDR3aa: CASSLAGLAGYTDTQYF
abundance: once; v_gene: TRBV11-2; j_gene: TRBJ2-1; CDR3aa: CASSPGDRFYNEQFF
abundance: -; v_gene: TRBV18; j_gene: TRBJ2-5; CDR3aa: CASSPDPGIRQETQYF
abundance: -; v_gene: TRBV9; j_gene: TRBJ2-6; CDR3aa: CASSVEGTGANILTF
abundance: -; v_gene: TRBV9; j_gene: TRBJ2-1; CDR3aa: CASSGTSGDNEQFF
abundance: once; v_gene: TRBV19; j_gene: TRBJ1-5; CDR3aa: CASSTGQGGVVNQPQHF
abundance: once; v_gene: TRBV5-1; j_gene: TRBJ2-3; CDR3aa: CASRVADNTDTQYF
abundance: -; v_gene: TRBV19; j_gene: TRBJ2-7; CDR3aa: CASSVDRGYEQYF
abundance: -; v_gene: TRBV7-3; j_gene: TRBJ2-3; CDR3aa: CASSSRTSRSPTDTQYF
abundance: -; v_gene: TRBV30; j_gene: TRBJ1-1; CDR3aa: CACHRWNTEAFF
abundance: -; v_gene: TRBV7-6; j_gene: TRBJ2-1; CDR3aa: CASSLGTGTGILNEQFF
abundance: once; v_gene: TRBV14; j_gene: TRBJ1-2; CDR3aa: CASSQLRGPNYGYTF
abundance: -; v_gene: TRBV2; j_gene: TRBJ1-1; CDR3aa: CASRPQEGLNTEAFF
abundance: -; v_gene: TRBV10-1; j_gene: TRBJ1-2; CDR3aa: CASSETGDYGYTF
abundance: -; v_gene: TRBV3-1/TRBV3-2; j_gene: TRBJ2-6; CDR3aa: CASSQVRGEATLANVLTF
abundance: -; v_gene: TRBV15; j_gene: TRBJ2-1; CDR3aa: CATTPVGDSYNEQFF
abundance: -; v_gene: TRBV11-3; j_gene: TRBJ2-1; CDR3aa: CASSRTGKDEQFF
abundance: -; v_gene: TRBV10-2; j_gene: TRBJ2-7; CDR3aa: CASRWPGLEGYEQYF
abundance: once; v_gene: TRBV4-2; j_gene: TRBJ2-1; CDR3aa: CASSQAGDRGLYNEQFF
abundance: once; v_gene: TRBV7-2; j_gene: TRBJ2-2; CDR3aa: CASSLAGNFYGELFF
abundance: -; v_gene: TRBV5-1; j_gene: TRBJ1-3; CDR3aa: CASSLGQGGNTIYF
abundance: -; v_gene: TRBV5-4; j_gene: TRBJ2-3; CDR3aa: CASSLRDTGTDTQYF
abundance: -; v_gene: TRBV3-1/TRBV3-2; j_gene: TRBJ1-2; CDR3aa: CASSQTRQVYGYTF
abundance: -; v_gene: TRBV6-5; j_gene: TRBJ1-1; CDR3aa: CASRDRGLNTEAFF
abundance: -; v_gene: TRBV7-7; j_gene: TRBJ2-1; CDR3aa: CASSLGADYNEQFF
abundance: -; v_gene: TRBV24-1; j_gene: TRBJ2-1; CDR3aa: CATSGGDRGYNEQFF
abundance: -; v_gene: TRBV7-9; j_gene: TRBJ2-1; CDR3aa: CASSFGTADMDEQFF
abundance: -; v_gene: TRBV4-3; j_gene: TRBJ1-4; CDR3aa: CASSQGTALKEKLFF
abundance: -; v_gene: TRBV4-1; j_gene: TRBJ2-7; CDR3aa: CASSQDSGGVAYEQYF
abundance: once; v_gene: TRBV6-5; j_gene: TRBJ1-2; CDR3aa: CASSYSATGLGGYTF
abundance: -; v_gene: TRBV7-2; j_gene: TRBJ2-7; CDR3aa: CASSPSTGSSYEQYF
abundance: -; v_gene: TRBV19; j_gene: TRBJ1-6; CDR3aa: CASSPTQGHYNSPLHF
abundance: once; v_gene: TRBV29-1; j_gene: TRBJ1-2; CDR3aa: CSAQGIGDYGYTF
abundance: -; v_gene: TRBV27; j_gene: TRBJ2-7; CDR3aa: CASSSSSYEQYF
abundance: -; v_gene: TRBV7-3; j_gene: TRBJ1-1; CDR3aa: CASSLIGTGFSEAFF
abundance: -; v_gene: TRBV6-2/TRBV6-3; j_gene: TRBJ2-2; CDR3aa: CASSYWTGSTGELFF
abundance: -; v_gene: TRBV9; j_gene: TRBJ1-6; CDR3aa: CASSSRAGQENPLHF